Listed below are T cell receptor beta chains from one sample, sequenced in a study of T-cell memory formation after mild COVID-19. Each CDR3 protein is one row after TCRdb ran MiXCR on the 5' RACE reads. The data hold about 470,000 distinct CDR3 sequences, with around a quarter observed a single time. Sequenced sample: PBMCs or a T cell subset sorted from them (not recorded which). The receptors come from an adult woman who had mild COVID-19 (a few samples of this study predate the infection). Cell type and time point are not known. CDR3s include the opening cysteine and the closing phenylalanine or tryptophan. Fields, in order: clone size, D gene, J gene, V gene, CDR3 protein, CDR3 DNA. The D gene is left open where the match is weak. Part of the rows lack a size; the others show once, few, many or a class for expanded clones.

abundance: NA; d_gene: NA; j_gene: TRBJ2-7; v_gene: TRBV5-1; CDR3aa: CASSFSPVPVTYEQYF; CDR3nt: TGCGCCAGCAGCTTTTCACCCGTGCCAGTTACCTACGAGCAGTACTTC
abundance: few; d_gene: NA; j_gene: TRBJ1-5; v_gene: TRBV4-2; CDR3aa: CASSQEKGNQPQHF; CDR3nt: TGTGCCAGCAGCCAAGAAAAGGGTAATCAGCCCCAGCATTTT
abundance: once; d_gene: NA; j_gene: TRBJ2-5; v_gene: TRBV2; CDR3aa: CASSYRDETQYF; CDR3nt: TGTGCCAGCAGCTACAGGGACGAGACCCAGTACTTC
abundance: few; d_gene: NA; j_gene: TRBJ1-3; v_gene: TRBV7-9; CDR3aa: CASSLVADLGGNTIYF; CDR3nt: TGTGCCAGCAGCTTAGTCGCCGACCTAGGAGGAAACACCATATATTTT
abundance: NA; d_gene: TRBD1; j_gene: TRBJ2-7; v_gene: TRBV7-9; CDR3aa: CASSTPGQLMGEQYF; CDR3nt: TGTGCCAGCAGCACCCCGGGACAGTTGATGGGGGAGCAGTACTTC
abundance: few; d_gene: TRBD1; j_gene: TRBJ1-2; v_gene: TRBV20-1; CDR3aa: CSARYDRVGYYGYTF; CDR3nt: TGCAGTGCTAGATACGACAGGGTCGGGTACTATGGCTACACCTTC
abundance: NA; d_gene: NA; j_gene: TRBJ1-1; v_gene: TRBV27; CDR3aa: CASSSRQPNTEAFF; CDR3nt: TGTGCCAGCAGTTCGCGACAGCCGAACACTGAAGCTTTCTTT
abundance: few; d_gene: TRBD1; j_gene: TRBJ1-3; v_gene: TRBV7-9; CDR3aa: CASSLTGTGRSSGNTIYF; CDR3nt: TGTGCCAGCAGCTTAACGGGGACAGGGCGAAGCTCTGGAAACACCATATATTTT
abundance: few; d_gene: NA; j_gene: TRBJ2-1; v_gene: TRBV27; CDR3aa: CASSLKGRLVEWGQFF; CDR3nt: TGTGCCAGCAGTTTAAAAGGTCGGCTAGTTGAGTGGGGGCAGTTCTTC
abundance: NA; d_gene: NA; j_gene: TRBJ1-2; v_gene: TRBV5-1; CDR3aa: CASSLALGADGYTF; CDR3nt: TGCGCCAGCAGCTTGGCTTTGGGGGCTGACGGCTACACCTTC
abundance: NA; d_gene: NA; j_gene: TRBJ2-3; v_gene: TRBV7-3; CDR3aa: CASSSRLSTDTQYF; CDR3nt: TGTGCCAGCAGCTCAAGACTTAGCACAGATACGCAGTATTTT
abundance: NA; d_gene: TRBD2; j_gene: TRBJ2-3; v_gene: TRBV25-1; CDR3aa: CASSGTSGSSWGDTQYF; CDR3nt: TGTGCCAGCAGCGGGACTAGCGGGAGCTCCTGGGGGGATACGCAGTATTTT
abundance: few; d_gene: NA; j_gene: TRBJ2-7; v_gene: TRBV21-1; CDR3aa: CASSKAPAGGPHNYEQYF; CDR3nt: TGTGCCAGCAGCAAAGCGCCGGCGGGGGGGCCTCATAACTACGAGCAGTACTTC
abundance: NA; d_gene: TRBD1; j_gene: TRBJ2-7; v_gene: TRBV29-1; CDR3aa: CSYRDRGYEQYF; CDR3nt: TGCAGCTACCGGGACAGGGGATACGAGCAGTACTTC
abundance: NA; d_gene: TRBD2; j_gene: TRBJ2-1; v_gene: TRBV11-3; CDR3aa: CASSASGRGQFF; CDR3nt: TGTGCCAGCAGCGCTAGCGGGCGAGGGCAGTTCTTC
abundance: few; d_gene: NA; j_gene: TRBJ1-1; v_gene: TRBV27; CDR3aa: CASKHTGNTEAFF; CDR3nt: TGTGCCAGCAAACATACAGGGAACACTGAAGCTTTCTTT
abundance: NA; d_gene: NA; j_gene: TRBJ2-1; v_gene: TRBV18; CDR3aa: CASSPRGPNEQFF; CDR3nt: TGTGCCAGCTCACCACGGGGTCCCAATGAGCAGTTCTTC